This is a list of T cell receptor beta chains from one sample in a study of radiotherapy plus CTLA-4 blockade in lung cancer. Libraries were prepared by immunoSEQ multiplex PCR; TCRdb keeps only in-frame clonotypes and omits some of them. The sample yields 70,000 to 95,000 clones, about four fifths seen once. Sequenced material: peripheral blood, taken from a patient treated with radiotherapy plus ipilimumab. These receptor sequences come from a human donor with non-small cell lung cancer that progressed on radiotherapy plus ipilimumab. CDR3s include the opening cysteine and the closing phenylalanine or tryptophan. D genes are given only for firm matches. Only part of the rows carry a size: once, few, many, or a class if the clone is expanded.

>.|TRBJ2-7|TRBV5-1|TRBD2
CASSLVVAGEQYF
TGCGCCAGCAGCTTGGTGGTAGCGGGCGAGCAGTACTTC
>.|TRBJ2-5|TRBV10-3|TRBD1
CAISGTGDQETQYF
TGTGCCATCAGTGGGACAGGGGACCAAGAGACCCAGTACTTC
>.|TRBJ1-2|TRBV19|.
CASSTLYGYTF
TGTGCCAGTAGTACCCTCTATGGCTACACCTTC
>.|TRBJ2-4|TRBV21-1|.
CASSKDPRDDMAKNIQYF
TGTGCCAGCAGCAAAGATCCCAGAGACGATATGGCCAAAAACATTCAGTACTTC
>.|TRBJ2-7|TRBV27|TRBD2
CASSFAGGWTYEQYF
TGTGCCAGCAGTTTCGCGGGAGGGTGGACCTACGAGCAGTACTTC
>.|TRBJ2-5|TRBV4-2|TRBD2
CASSQASGGVETQYF
TGTGCCAGCAGCCAGGCTAGCGGGGGGGTAGAGACCCAGTACTTC
>few|TRBJ2-7|TRBV10-3|.
CAISESPAAYEQYF
TGTGCCATCAGTGAGTCGCCAGCCGCCTACGAGCAGTACTTC
>.|TRBJ1-1|TRBV28|.
CASSHLHLTNTEAFF
TGTGCCAGCAGCCATTTACACTTGACGAACACTGAAGCTTTCTTT
>few|TRBJ2-3|TRBV4-2|TRBD2
CASSPDSSGGRDTQYF
TGTGCCAGCAGCCCAGACAGTAGCGGGGGAAGGGATACGCAGTATTTT
>.|TRBJ1-5|TRBV7-9|.
CASSLLGGNQPQHF
TGTGCCAGCAGCTTATTAGGGGGCAATCAGCCCCAGCATTTT
>.|TRBJ2-1|TRBV2|TRBD2
CASSGTSGNRRFF
TGTGCCAGCAGTGGGACTAGCGGGAATCGGAGGTTCTTC
>few|TRBJ2-7|TRBV28|TRBD2
CASQTSRYEQYF
TGTGCCAGCCAGACTAGCAGATACGAGCAGTACTTC
>.|TRBJ1-2|TRBV7-3|TRBD1
CASSPQGAERGYTF
TGTGCCAGCAGCCCCCAGGGGGCCGAGAGGGGCTACACCTTC
>.|TRBJ1-1|TRBV7-8|TRBD1
CASSLGLTGQGENTEAFF
TGTGCCAGCAGCCTTGGGTTAACGGGTCAGGGGGAAAACACTGAAGCTTTCTTT
>.|TRBJ1-6|TRBV5-6|.
CASSLEGDNSPLHF
TGTGCCAGCAGCTTGGAGGGTGATAATTCACCCCTCCACTTT
>.|TRBJ2-2|TRBV5-6|.
CASSPWLAGVGTGELFF
TGTGCCAGCAGCCCCTGGCTAGCCGGCGTGGGAACCGGGGAGCTGTTTTTT
>.|TRBJ1-1|TRBV9|.
CASSVVGGATEAFF
TGTGCCAGCAGCGTAGTTGGGGGGGCCACTGAAGCTTTCTTT
>.|TRBJ2-2|TRBV18|.
CASSPLATGELFF
TGTGCCAGCTCACCTTTGGCCACCGGGGAGCTGTTTTTT
>.|TRBJ1-1|TRBV27|.
CASSSYRNTEAFF
TGTGCCAGCAGCTCTTACAGAAACACTGAAGCTTTCTTT
>few|TRBJ2-7|TRBV4-2|TRBD1
CASSQVTGVEQYF
TGTGCCAGCAGCCAAGTGACAGGGGTCGAGCAGTACTTC
>.|TRBJ2-3|TRBV11-3|TRBD1
CASSLVRGLDTQYF
TGTGCCAGCAGCTTAGTGAGGGGGCTGGATACGCAGTATTTT
>.|TRBJ2-3|TRBV28|TRBD2
CASSSLAGGDTQYF
TGTGCCAGCAGTTCCCTAGCGGGGGGGGATACGCAGTATTTT
>.|TRBJ2-7|TRBV2|TRBD1
CASSASQGATYEQYF
TGTGCCAGCAGTGCTTCACAGGGGGCGACCTACGAGCAGTACTTC
>.|TRBJ1-1|TRBV18|.
CASSYRDTEAFF
TGTGCCAGCTCGTACAGGGACACTGAAGCTTTCTTT
>.|TRBJ2-3|TRBV4-2|TRBD2
CASSFSSGLFTDTQYF
TGTGCCAGCAGTTTCTCTAGCGGGCTCTTCACAGATACGCAGTATTTT
>.|TRBJ2-4|TRBV9|TRBD1
CASSVAGQGGNIQYF
TGTGCCAGCAGCGTAGCGGGACAGGGTGGGAACATTCAGTACTTC
>.|TRBJ2-7|TRBV7-2|.
CASSFTRSSYEQYF
TGTGCCAGCAGCTTTACAAGGAGCTCCTACGAGCAGTACTTC
>few|TRBJ1-4|TRBV19|.
CASSIPRGEKLFF
TGTGCCAGTAGTATTCCCCGGGGTGAAAAACTGTTTTTT
>.|TRBJ2-3|TRBV5-1|.
CASSLAGGIVDTQYF
TGCGCCAGCAGCTTGGCCGGCGGGATAGTAGATACGCAGTATTTT
>.|TRBJ2-2|TRBV23-1|.
CASSHPGINTGELFF
TGCGCCAGCAGTCATCCCGGGATCAACACCGGGGAGCTGTTTTTT
>few|TRBJ2-7|TRBV6-5|.
CASNSLEQYF
TGTGCCAGCAATTCCCTCGAGCAGTACTTC
>.|TRBJ2-2|TRBV7-2|TRBD2
CASSVFSGTNTGELFF
TGTGCCAGCAGCGTCTTTAGCGGGACTAACACCGGGGAGCTGTTTTTT
>once|TRBJ2-7|TRBV7-6|TRBD2
CASSLVGGVDEQYF
TGTGCCAGCAGCTTAGTTGGGGGGGTCGACGAGCAGTACTTC
>once|TRBJ2-2|TRBV11-2|.
CASSLWTANTGELFF
TGTGCCAGCAGCCTTTGGACAGCGAACACCGGGGAGCTGTTTTTT
>.|TRBJ2-6|TRBV18|TRBD1
CASSPSGTGAISGANVLTF
TGTGCCAGCTCACCCTCCGGGACAGGGGCCATCTCTGGGGCCAACGTCCTGACTTTC
>.|TRBJ2-7|TRBV29-1|.
CSAHKNYEQYF
TGCAGCGCCCACAAGAACTACGAGCAGTACTTC
>.|TRBJ1-3|TRBV6-5|.
CASSPGRPVDTIYF
TGTGCCAGCAGCCCCGGACGGCCTGTAGACACCATATATTTT
>many|TRBJ1-4|TRBV7-9|.
CASSLVEQPKEKLFF
TGTGCCAGCAGCTTAGTTGAGCAGCCCAAGGAAAAACTGTTTTTT
>.|TRBJ1-1|TRBV27|.
CASSSGTRLEAFF
TGTGCCAGCAGTTCCGGCACCCGCCTTGAAGCTTTCTTT
>.|TRBJ2-3|TRBV7-3|TRBD2
CASSLTGSGGSTDTQYF
TGTGCCAGCAGCTTAACGGGGAGCGGGGGAAGCACAGATACGCAGTATTTT
>once|TRBJ2-3|TRBV7-9|.
CASSLIAESLYTQYF
TGTGCCAGCAGCTTAATTGCGGAGTCCCTATATACGCAGTATTTT
>.|TRBJ2-7|TRBV19|.
CASSIGWAAYEQYF
TGTGCCAGTAGTATAGGATGGGCGGCCTACGAGCAGTACTTC
>.|TRBJ2-1|TRBV7-9|.
CASSLSSSYNEQFF
TGTGCCAGCAGCTTATCTAGTTCCTACAATGAGCAGTTCTTC
>.|TRBJ2-4|TRBV4-3|.
CASSQDIAVAKNIQYF
TGCGCCAGCAGCCAAGATATCGCGGTAGCCAAAAACATTCAGTACTTC
>.|TRBJ2-5|TRBV11-3|.
CASSPTPDREETQYF
TGTGCCAGCAGCCCCACTCCGGACAGAGAAGAGACCCAGTACTTC
>.|TRBJ2-7|TRBV2|.
CASSRGVSYEQYF
TGTGCCAGCAGTCGCGGGGTTTCCTACGAGCAGTACTTC
>.|TRBJ2-7|TRBV19|.
CASSIVGDLAMYEQYF
TGTGCCAGTAGTATTGTAGGGGACCTGGCTATGTACGAGCAGTACTTC
>.|TRBJ1-2|TRBV28|.
CATQNYGYTF
TGTGCCACCCAAAACTATGGCTACACCTTC
>.|TRBJ1-2|TRBV28|TRBD1
CASSSPGTAYGYTF
TGTGCCAGCAGTTCCCCCGGGACAGCATATGGCTACACCTTC